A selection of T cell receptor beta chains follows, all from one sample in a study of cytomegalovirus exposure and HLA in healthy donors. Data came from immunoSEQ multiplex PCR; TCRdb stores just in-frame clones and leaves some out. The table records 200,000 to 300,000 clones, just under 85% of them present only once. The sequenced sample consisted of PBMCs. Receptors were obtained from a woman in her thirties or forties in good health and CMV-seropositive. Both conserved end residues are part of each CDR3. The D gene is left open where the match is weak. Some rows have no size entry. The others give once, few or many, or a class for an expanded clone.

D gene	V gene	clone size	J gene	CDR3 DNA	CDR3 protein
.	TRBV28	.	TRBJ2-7	TGTGCCACCCGGGAGTACGAGCAGTACTTC	CATREYEQYF
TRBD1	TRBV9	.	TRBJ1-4	TGTGCCAGCAGCGTAGTTTCAGGGGGCCATGAAAAACTGTTTTTT	CASSVVSGGHEKLFF
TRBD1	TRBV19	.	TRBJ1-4	TGTGCCAGTAGTGACGGACAGGGGGTCTCCCATGAAAAACTGTTTTTT	CASSDGQGVSHEKLFF
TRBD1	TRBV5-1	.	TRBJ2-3	TGCGCCAGCAGCTTGATTCCGGGACAGGGGACAGATACGCAGTATTTT	CASSLIPGQGTDTQYF
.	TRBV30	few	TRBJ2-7	TGTGCCTGGAGAGGTTTAACAGGGCCCAGGTCCTACGAGCAGTACTTC	CAWRGLTGPRSYEQYF
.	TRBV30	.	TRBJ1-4	TGTGCCTGGAGCCCGGGACATTATGAAAAACTGTTTTTT	CAWSPGHYEKLFF
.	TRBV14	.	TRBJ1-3	TGTGCCAGCAGCCCCCCGGGGGGCGCGGGAAACACCATATATTTT	CASSPPGGAGNTIYF
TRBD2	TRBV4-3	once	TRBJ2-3	TGCGCCAGCAGCCAAGTCTTAGCGGGAGAGACAGATACGCAGTATTTT	CASSQVLAGETDTQYF
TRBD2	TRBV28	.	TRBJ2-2	TGTGCCAGCAGTTTCGGACTAGCGGGATCGAACACCGGGGAGCTGTTTTTT	CASSFGLAGSNTGELFF
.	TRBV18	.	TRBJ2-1	TGTGCCAGCTCACCCGGGCAGCGGAGCTCCTACAATGAGCAGTTCTTC	CASSPGQRSSYNEQFF
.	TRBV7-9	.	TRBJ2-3	TGTGCCAGCAGCTTCAAAGGTGTGGGGATAGCGAGGGCAGATACGCAGTATTTT	CASSFKGVGIARADTQYF
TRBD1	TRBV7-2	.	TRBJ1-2	TGTGCCAGCAGCTTAGATAAGGGGGCCGGTAATGGCTACACCTTC	CASSLDKGAGNGYTF
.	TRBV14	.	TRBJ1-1	TGTGCCAGCAGCAGACTTCGGGTGCTGGCTGAAGCTTTCTTT	CASSRLRVLAEAFF